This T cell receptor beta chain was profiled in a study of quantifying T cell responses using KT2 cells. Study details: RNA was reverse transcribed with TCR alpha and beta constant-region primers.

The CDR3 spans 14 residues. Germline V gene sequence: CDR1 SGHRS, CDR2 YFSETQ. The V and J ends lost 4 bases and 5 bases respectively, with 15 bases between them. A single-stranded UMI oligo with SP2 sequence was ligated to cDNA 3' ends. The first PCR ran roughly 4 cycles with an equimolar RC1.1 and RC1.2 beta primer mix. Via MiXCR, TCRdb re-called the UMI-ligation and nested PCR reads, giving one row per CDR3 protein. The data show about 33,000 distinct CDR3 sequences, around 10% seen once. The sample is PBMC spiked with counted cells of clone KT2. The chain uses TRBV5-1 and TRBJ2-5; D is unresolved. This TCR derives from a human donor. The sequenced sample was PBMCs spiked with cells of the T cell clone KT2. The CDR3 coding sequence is TGCGCCAGCAGCGCTGATAGCCTGGGGGAGACCCAGTACTTC. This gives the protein CASSADSLGETQYF.